These 2 T cell receptor beta chains share one sample of origin, sequenced in a study of blood T cells in healthy people across ages. It was with a sample-barcoded 5' primer and a J-beta primer mix that a second PCR of roughly 7 to 12 cycles was run. TCRdb used MiXCR to reprocess the 5' RACE reads, holding one entry per CDR3 protein. The top ten clones hold under 25% of a sample with more than 650,000 distinct CDR3 sequences, 20% to 25% of them seen once. The sequencing sample was made of blood. The source of these receptors is a man aged 65 to 79 in good health.

This clonotype was recorded at least ten times. This chain uses TRBV18 with TRBJ2-3; D gene uncertain. The CDR3 totals 12 residues. Trimming removed 8 bases at V and 4 bases at J, with 10 bases between. Germline V gene data show CDR1 as KGHSH and CDR2 as LQKENI. The CDR3 reads CASSPDPDTQYF. The CDR3 region has the DNA TGTGCCAGCAGCCCCGACCCAGATACGCAGTATTTT.

The chain links TRBV12-3 or TRBV12-4 to TRBJ2-5; D call uncertain. The closer fit of TRBJ2-1 to the DNA end suggests the J call may be wrong. The CDR3 extends over 12 amino acids. The DNA of the CDR3 is TGTGCCACCTCAACCGGGTTCAATGAGCAGTTCTTC. Protein product: CATSTGFNEQFF.